This TCR beta chain was identified during a study of blood T cell repertoires in COVID-19. Original processing methods: It was from reference gene primer amplification that nucleated cell counts were estimated. Method: immunoSEQ multiplex PCR; TCRdb's copy keeps in-frame clones and lacks some. D and trimming were read from the DNA, whereas the V and J calls and clone size are those reported in that table. The sample includes around 320,000 clones, nearly 90% seen only once; the top ten take 3.5% to 4.5%. Sequencing used PBMCs or T cells enriched from blood (not recorded which). This TCR came from a woman younger than 30 with acute COVID-19.

The CDR3 nucleotides read TGTGCCAGCAGCGTACCAGGGAGGGGCGTTCAGTACTTC. It encodes CASSVPGRGVQYF. The chain uses TRBV28 and TRBJ2-4; 7 positions agree with TRBD2. CDR1 and CDR2 (germline): MDHEN, SYDVKM. The CDR3 spans 13 residues. V gave up 6 bases and J gave up 11 bases; unmatched junction bases: 10.